This T cell receptor beta chain was profiled in a study of T cell repertoires in cytomegalovirus infection. Study background: Shared public TCR beta signatures pointed to both CMV infection and a matching HLA type.

One entry per CDR3 protein, called by TCRdb with MiXCR from the reads. The data show approximately 500,000 distinct CDR3 sequences, about 17% seen once. Broader study findings: Within the response measured ex vivo, HLA-C-restricted CMV-specific TCR beta clonotypes were dominant.

V shed 1 base and J shed 6 bases, with 10 bases lying between them. Germline V gene data show CDR1 as SEHNR and CDR2 as FQNEAQ (reference sequence). This CDR3 has 14 amino acids. Concerning this clonotype itself: The antigen remains unidentified.

The chain couples TRBV7-9 to TRBJ1-5, with a weak D call TRBD1 (5 bases). The sequenced material came from CD8+ T cells from PBMCs. This TCR came from a human donor in good health (CMV status not recorded). Some clones in this sample may be carry-over from other donors' samples. The DNA for the CDR3 is TGTGCCAGCAGCTTAGAGGGGTTGGCTCAGCCCCAGCATTTT. Its translation: CASSLEGLAQPQHF.